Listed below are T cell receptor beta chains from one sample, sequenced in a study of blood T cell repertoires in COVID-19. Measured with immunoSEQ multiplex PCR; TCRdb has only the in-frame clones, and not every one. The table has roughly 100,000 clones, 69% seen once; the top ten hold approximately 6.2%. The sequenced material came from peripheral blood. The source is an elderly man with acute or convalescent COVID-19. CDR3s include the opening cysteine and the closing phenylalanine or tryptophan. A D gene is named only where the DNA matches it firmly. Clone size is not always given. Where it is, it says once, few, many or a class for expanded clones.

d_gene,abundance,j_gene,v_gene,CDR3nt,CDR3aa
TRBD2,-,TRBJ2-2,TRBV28,TGTGCCAGCAGTTTAAGAGCCAGCGGGAGACTGGCCGGGGAGCTGTTTTTT,CASSLRASGRLAGELFF
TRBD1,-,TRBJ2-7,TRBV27,TGTGCCAGCAGTTTCGGGGACAGCCAGCACGAGCAGTACTTC,CASSFGDSQHEQYF
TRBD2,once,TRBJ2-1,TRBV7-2,TGTGCCAGCAGCTCACTAGCGGGAGGGCCTTTATATGACAATGAGCAGTTCTTC,CASSSLAGGPLYDNEQFF
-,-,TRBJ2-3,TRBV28,TGTGCCAGCAGTCCTATAGCGGAGAGCACAGATACGCAGTATTTT,CASSPIAESTDTQYF
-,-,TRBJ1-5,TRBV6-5,TGTGCCAGCAGCCCCGGACAGACCTATCAGCCCCAGCATTTT,CASSPGQTYQPQHF
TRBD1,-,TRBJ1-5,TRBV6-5,TGTGCCAGCAGGCCCGGACAGGGAAGGAATCAGCCCCAGCATTTT,CASRPGQGRNQPQHF
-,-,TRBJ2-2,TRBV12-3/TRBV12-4,TGTGCCAGCGCGTGGACTGGGGAGCTGTTTTTT,CASAWTGELFF
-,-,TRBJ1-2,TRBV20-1,TGCAGTGCTAGTGCCTGGGGGGACTATGGCTACACCTTC,CSASAWGDYGYTF
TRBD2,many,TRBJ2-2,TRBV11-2,TGTGCCTCCTTGGGACTAGCGGGAGGCTTCGGGGAGCTGTTTTTT,CASLGLAGGFGELFF
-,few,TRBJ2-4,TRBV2,TGTGCCAGCAGGGATTCCGGGACACTAAAAAACATTCAGTACTTC,CASRDSGTLKNIQYF
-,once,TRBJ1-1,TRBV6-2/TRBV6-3,TGTGCCAGCAGTTACTCTCAGGGTGAAGCTTTCTTT,CASSYSQGEAFF
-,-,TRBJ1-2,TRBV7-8,TGTGCCAGCAGCTTAGGTGGGCAGGCGTATGGCTACACCTTC,CASSLGGQAYGYTF
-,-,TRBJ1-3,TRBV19,TGTGCCAGTACTTCTCAGGGAAACACCATATATTTT,CASTSQGNTIYF
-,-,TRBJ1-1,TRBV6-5,TGTGCCAGCAGTCCCTCCGGGTCGAACACTGAAGCTTTCTTT,CASSPSGSNTEAFF
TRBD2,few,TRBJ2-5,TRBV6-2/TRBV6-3,TGTGCCAGCAGCCCCCGAGCGGGGCAGAAAGAGACCCAGTACTTC,CASSPRAGQKETQYF
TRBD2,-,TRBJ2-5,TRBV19,TGTGCCAGTAGCCTAGCGGGAGGGCCCCGAGAGACCCAGTACTTC,CASSLAGGPRETQYF
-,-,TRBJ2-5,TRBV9,TGTGCCAGCAGCGTAGACCCGGGGTCGGCAGAGACCCAGTACTTC,CASSVDPGSAETQYF
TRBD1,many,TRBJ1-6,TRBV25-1,TGTGCCAGCAAAGGAACAGGGGGCAATTCACCCCTCCACTTT,CASKGTGGNSPLHF
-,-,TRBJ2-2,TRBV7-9,TGTGCCAGCAGCGCCCGGGTGAGCACCGGGGAGCTGTTTTTT,CASSARVSTGELFF
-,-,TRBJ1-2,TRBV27,TGTGCCAGCAGTTCGTCTCTAGGGGTTTATGGCTACACCTTC,CASSSSLGVYGYTF
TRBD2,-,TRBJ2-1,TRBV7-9,TGTGCCAGCAGCTTAGTTAGCGGGAGGGGGAATGAGCAGTTCTTC,CASSLVSGRGNEQFF
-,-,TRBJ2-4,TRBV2,TGTGCCAGCAGTGATGAAGGGGGAGCCAAAAACATTCAGTACTTC,CASSDEGGAKNIQYF
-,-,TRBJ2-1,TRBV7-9,TGTGCCAGCAGCCAACCAGGCGAGTTAGGAAGGAATGAGCAGTTCTTC,CASSQPGELGRNEQFF
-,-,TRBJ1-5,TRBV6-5,TGTGCCAGCAGCTCGCAGGGTCTCAATCAGCCCCAGCATTTT,CASSSQGLNQPQHF
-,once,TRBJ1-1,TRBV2,TGTGCCAGCAGTGTCCAGAGGACTGAAGCTTTCTTT,CASSVQRTEAFF